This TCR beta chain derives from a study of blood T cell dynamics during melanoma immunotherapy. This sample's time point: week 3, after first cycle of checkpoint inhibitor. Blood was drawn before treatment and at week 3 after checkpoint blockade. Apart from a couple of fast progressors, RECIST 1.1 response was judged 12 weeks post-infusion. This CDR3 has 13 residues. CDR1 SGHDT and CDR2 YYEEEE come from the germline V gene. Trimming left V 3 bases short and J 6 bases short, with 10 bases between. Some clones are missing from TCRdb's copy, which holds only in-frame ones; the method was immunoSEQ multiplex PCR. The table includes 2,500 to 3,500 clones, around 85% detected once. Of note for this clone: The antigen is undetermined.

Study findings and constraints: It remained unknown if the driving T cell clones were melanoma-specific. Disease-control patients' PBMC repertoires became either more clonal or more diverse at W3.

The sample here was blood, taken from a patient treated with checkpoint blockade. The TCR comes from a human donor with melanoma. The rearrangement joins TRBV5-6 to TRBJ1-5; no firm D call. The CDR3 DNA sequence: TGTGCCAGCAGCTGGGGTCCTACTCAGCCCCAGCATTTT. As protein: CASSWGPTQPQHF. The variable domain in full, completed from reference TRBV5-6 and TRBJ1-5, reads DAGVTQSPTHLIKTRGQQVTLRCSPKSGHDTVSWYQQALGQGPQFIFQYYEEEERQRGNFPDRFSGHQFPNYSSELNVNALLLGDSALYLCASSWGPTQPQHFGDGTRLSIL.